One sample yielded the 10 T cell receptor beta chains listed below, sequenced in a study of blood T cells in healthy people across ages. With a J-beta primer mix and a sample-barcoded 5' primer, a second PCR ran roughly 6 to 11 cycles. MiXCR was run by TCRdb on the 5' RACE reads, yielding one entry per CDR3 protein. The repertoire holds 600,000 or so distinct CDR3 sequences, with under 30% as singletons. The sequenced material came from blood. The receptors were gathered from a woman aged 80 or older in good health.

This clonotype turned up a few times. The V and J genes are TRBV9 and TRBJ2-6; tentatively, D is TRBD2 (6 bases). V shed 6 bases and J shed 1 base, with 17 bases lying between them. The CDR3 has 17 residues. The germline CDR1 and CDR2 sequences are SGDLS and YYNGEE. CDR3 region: CASTRGWGRSGANVLTF. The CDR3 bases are TGTGCCAGCACCCGGGGGTGGGGGAGATCTGGGGCCAACGTCCTGACTTTC.

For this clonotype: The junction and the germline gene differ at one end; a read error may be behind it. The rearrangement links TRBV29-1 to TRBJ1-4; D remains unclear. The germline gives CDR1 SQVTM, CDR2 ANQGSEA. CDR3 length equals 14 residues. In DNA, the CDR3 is TGCAGCATTGAACTACCAGTTAAAGGAGAAAAACTGTTTTTT. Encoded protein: CSIELPVKGEKLFF.

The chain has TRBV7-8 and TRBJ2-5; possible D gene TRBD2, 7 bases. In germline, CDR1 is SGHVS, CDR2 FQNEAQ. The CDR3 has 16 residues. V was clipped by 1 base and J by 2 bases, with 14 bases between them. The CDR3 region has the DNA TGTGCCAGCAGCTTAGGTTGGGGGGGGGCACAAGAGACCCAGTACTTC. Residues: CASSLGWGGAQETQYF.

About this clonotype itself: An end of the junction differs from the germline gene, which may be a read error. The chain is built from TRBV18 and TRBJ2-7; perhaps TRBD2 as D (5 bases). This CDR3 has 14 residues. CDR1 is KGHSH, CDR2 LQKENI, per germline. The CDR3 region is CASSASGSSCEQYF. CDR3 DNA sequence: TGTGCCAGCTCAGCGTCGGGGAGCTCCTGCGAGCAGTACTTC.

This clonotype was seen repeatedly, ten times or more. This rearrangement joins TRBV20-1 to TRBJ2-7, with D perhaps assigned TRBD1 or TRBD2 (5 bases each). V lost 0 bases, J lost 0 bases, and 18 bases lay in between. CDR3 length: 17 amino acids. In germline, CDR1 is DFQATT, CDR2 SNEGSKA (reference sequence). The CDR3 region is CSAREGGGRSLSYEQYF. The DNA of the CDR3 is TGCAGTGCTAGAGAGGGTGGGGGACGGAGCCTCTCCTACGAGCAGTACTTC.

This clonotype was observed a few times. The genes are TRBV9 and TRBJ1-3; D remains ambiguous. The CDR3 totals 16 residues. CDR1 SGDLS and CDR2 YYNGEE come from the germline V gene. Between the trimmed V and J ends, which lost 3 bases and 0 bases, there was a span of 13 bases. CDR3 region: CASSDDLNSSGNTIYF. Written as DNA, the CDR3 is TGTGCCAGCAGCGACGACCTAAACTCCTCTGGAAACACCATATATTTT.

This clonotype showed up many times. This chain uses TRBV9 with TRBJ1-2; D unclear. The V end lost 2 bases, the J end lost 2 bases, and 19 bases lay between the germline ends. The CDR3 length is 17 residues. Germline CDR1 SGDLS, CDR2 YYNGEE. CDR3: CASSVGGRQPANYGYTF. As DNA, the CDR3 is TGTGCCAGCAGCGTTGGCGGGAGGCAGCCAGCAAACTATGGCTACACCTTC. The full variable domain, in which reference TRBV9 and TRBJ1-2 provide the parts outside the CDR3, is DSGVTQTPKHLITATGQRVTLRCSPRSGDLSVYWYQQSLDQGLQFLIQYYNGEERAKGNILERFSAQQFPDLHSELNLSSLELGDSALYFCASSVGGRQPANYGYTFGSGTRLTVV.

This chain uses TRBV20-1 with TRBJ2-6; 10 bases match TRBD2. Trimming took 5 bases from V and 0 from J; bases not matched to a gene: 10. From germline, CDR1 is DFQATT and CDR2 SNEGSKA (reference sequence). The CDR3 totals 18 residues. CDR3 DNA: TGCAGTGCTGACCCTCCTAGCGGGAGTCCCTCTGGGGCCAACGTCCTGACTTTC. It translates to CSADPPSGSPSGANVLTF.

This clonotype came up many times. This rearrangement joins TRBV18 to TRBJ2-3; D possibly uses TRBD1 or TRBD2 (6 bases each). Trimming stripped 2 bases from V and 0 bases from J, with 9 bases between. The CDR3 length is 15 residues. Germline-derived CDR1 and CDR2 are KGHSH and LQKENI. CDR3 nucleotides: TGTGCCAGCTCACCAACGGGGGCTAGCACAGATACGCAGTATTTT. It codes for CASSPTGASTDTQYF. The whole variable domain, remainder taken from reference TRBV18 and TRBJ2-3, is NAGVMQNPRHLVRRRGQEARLRCSPMKGHSHVYWYRQLPEEGLKFMVYLQKENIIDESGMPKERFSAEFPKEGPSILRIQQVVRGDSAAYFCASSPTGASTDTQYFGPGTRLTVL.

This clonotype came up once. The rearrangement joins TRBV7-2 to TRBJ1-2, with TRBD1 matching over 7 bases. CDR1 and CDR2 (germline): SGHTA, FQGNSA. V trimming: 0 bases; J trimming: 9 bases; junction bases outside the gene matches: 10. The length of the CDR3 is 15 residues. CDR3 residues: CASSLASTGASRYTF. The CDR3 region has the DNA TGTGCCAGCAGCTTAGCCTCCACAGGGGCAAGTCGCTACACCTTC.